One and the same sample provided the 13 T cell receptor beta chains below, sequenced in a study of CD8 T cells in ankylosing spondylitis. Study-wide findings and caveats: A motif in TCR beta, a set of 8 or 9 highly homologous variants, appeared characteristic of ankylosing spondylitis blood.

TCRdb called the 5' RACE reads again in MiXCR, with one record for every CDR3 protein. The table shows some 840,000 distinct CDR3 sequences, with approximately 12% occurring only once. The antigens for these receptors are not known. Sequencing used blood, either unsorted or a sorted T cell fraction (not recorded which). The receptors derive from a male donor with ankylosing spondylitis.

The chain uses TRBV12-3 or TRBV12-4 and TRBJ2-1, with 14 bases fitting TRBD2. The length of the CDR3 is 18 residues. V shed 7 bases and J 0 bases; nucleotides not matched to a gene: 8. CDR3 sequence (DNA): TGTGCCAGCACCGGGACTAGCGGGAGCACTCCCTCCTACAATGAGCAGTTCTTC. Protein sequence: CASTGTSGSTPSYNEQFF.

This clonotype was counted only a few times. The chain combines TRBV7-2 with TRBJ1-2; a possible D gene is TRBD1 (6 bases). Germline V lookup: CDR1 SGHTA, CDR2 FQGNSA. The CDR3 is made up of 13 amino acids. With 2 bases removed from V and 8 bases from J, the gap between germline ends came to 12 bases. The CDR3 protein is CASSLWTDNGYTF. CDR3 nucleotide sequence: TGTGCCAGCAGCTTATGGACAGATAACGGCTACACCTTC.

Concerning this clonotype itself: One end of the junction does not line up with germline, which may come from a read error. This chain connects TRBV7-2 to TRBJ1-1; no clear D. Looked up from germline, CDR1 is SGHTA and CDR2 is FQGNSA. The CDR3 runs 15 residues. CDR3: CASTLRYNSFTEAFF. The CDR3 bases are TGTGCCAGCACCTTACGTTATAACAGCTTCACTGAAGCTTTCTTT.

This chain joins TRBV7-9 and TRBJ1-3; no definite D call. This CDR3 is built from 17 residues. Trimming cost V 3 bases and J 1 base, with 16 bases left between them. Germline assignment: CDR1 SEHNR and CDR2 FQNEAQ (reference sequence). For the CDR3, the DNA is TGTGCCAGCAGCTTTGGGGTGACTCCTCGGTCTGGAAACACCATATATTTT. Residues: CASSFGVTPRSGNTIYF.

The chain couples TRBV5-4 to TRBJ2-3; 8 bases fit TRBD1. Germline-derived CDR1 and CDR2 are SGHNT and YYREEE (reference sequence). With 3 bases clipped from V and 5 bases from J, the junction kept 5 bases outside the gene matches. The CDR3 runs 14 residues. In DNA, the CDR3 is TGTGCCAGCAGCTCTCAGGGGGCCGGAGATACGCAGTATTTT. Protein: CASSSQGAGDTQYF. Based on the CDR3 plus reference TRBV5-4 and TRBJ2-3, the full variable domain is ETGVTQSPTHLIKTRGQQVTLRCSSQSGHNTVSWYQQALGQGPQFIFQYYREEENGRGNFPPRFSGLQFPNYSSELNVNALELDDSALYLCASSSQGAGDTQYFGPGTRLTVL.

The rearrangement uses TRBV5-1 and TRBJ2-2, with TRBD2 matching over 10 bases. From germline, CDR1 is SGHRS and CDR2 YFSETQ. The junction had 7 bases not matched to a gene; V was cut back by 1 base and J by 10 bases. This CDR3 has 15 residues. The CDR3 DNA is TGCGCCAGCAGCTTGCTAGCGGGAGAGGCCGTGGAGCTGTTTTTT. Translating gives CASSLLAGEAVELFF.

This clonotype was recorded many times. For the CDR3, the DNA is TGCAGTGCCCAATCTTTTACAGGGACGGCGACCTACGAGCAGTACTTC. It yields the protein CSAQSFTGTATYEQYF. The chain joins TRBV20-1 to TRBJ2-7, with D perhaps matching TRBD1 (6 bases). V was clipped by 6 bases and J by 2 bases, with 23 bases between them. CDR3 size: 16 residues. Germline V CDR1 and CDR2: DFQATT, SNEGSKA (reference sequence).

This rearrangement joins TRBV7-3 to TRBJ1-2; D unclear. The V gene's germline CDR1 is SGHTA and CDR2 FQGTGA. This CDR3 has 15 residues. V was cut by 1 base and J by 3 bases, with 12 bases left in between. CDR3 region: CASSLSRGRDYGYTF. CDR3 DNA sequence: TGTGCCAGCAGCTTAAGTCGTGGGCGTGACTATGGCTACACCTTC.

This clonotype was counted only a few times. The chain recombines TRBV28 with TRBJ2-3, with 13 positions matching TRBD2. Trimming took 6 bases from V and 0 from J; bases not matched to a gene: 3. The CDR3 sequence is 16 residues long. Germline V CDR1 and CDR2: MDHEN, SYDVKM. As DNA, the CDR3 is TGTGCCAGCAGCATACTAGCGGGAGGGAGCACAGATACGCAGTATTTT. It yields the protein CASSILAGGSTDTQYF.

This clonotype was detected ten times or more. The CDR3 reads CASSFRDSTDTQYF. For the CDR3, the DNA is TGTGCCAGCAGTTTCCGGGACAGCACAGATACGCAGTATTTT. This chain connects TRBV27 to TRBJ2-3; D assignment may be TRBD1 or TRBD2 (5 bases each). The CDR3 loop spans 14 amino acids. V lost 3 bases and J lost 0, with 7 bases in between. CDR1 is MNHEY and CDR2 is SMNVEV in the germline V gene (reference sequence).

This chain uses TRBV6-2 or TRBV6-3 with TRBJ2-7; tentatively, D is TRBD2 (5 bases). The CDR3 length is 13 residues. CDR1 and CDR2 from the germline V gene are MNHEY and SVGEGT. V was cut by 7 bases and J by 8 bases, with 18 bases left in between. CDR3 residues: CASKKNGVGQQYF. As DNA, the CDR3 is TGTGCCAGCAAGAAAAACGGGGTCGGGCAGCAGTACTTC.

This clonotype was seen only a few times. The chain uses TRBV9 and TRBJ1-5; 7 bases match TRBD1. CDR1 SGDLS and CDR2 YYNGEE come from the germline V gene. V lost 3 bases to trimming and J lost 6 bases; unmatched junction nucleotides: 6. The CDR3 spans 14 residues. As DNA, the CDR3 is TGTGCCAGCAGCGCTACAGGGGTTCCTCAGCCCCAGCATTTT. It is translated as CASSATGVPQPQHF. The whole variable domain, filled in from reference TRBV9 and TRBJ1-5, reads DSGVTQTPKHLITATGQRVTLRCSPRSGDLSVYWYQQSLDQGLQFLIQYYNGEERAKGNILERFSAQQFPDLHSELNLSSLELGDSALYFCASSATGVPQPQHFGDGTRLSIL.

This clonotype was seen ten or more times. Written as DNA, the CDR3 is TGTGCCGGTCGAGGAGGTTTAAGGTCCTTTCAGCCCCAGCATTTT. It encodes CAGRGGLRSFQPQHF. The chain has TRBV7-2 and TRBJ1-5; D is unresolved. The CDR3 runs to 15 residues. From germline, CDR1 is SGHTA and CDR2 FQGNSA. V lost 11 bases and J 6 bases, leaving 23 bases between the germline ends.